The following is a T cell receptor beta chain sequence with its context. The CDR3 sequence is 15 residues long. V shed 6 bases and J shed 1 base, with 16 bases lying between them. CDR1 is MGHDK and CDR2 is SYGVNS in the germline V gene. The source of the sample is a study of cytotoxic CD8 clonotypes in ibrutinib-treated CLL. Data came from immunoSEQ multiplex PCR; TCRdb stores just in-frame clones and leaves some out. The data contain just over 200,000 clones, 79% of them singletons. This specimen consisted of PBMCs, obtained after 12 months of ibrutinib treatment. The clonotype comes from a human donor with chronic lymphocytic leukemia. V gene TRBV25-1 combines with J gene TRBJ2-7, with D perhaps TRBD1 (6 bases). The CDR3 DNA sequence: TGTGCCAGCAGCGTCCGGGACACTTCTTCCTACGAGCAGTACTTC. Protein: CASSVRDTSSYEQYF.